Detailed here is one T cell receptor beta chain. Its antigen is still unknown. At one end the junction does not follow the germline gene, possibly because of a read error. This specimen comes from a study of technical replicates of blood from a handful of donors (TCRdb year 2017). The CDR3 covers 13 residues, taking in both the cysteine and the phenylalanine. Kept here is only the CDR3 DNA, which spans 39 bases and is read in frame from base 1. CDR1 SSHAT and CDR2 FNYEAQ are derived from the germline V gene (reference sequence). Library prep was done by the immunoSEQ multiplex PCR assay. TCRdb provides this immuneACCESS table in a form limited to in-frame rearrangements. Some clones are lacking; in checked studies, under half of them reflect an unresolved V gene, and why the rest are absent is not known. A total of tens of thousands of clones appear in this sample, more than 95% of them only once. The ten biggest clones cover roughly 0.15% of the sample.

The chain couples TRBV7-7 to TRBJ2-1, with TRBD1 identical over 7 junction bases. Sequenced sample: T cells isolated from PBMCs. The receptor's source is a human donor in good health. The CDR3 corresponds to CASSFDRAGEQFF. The DNA sequence is given as TGTGCTAGCAGCTTTGACAGGGCTGGTGAGCAGTTCTTC. Outside the CDR3, residues come from the reference TRBV7-7 and TRBJ2-1 proteins, so the full variable domain is: GAGVSQSPRYKVTKRGQDVTLRCDPISSHATLYWYQQALGQGPEFLTYFNYEAQPDKSGLPSDRFSAERPEGSISTLTIQRTEQRDSAMYRCASSFDRAGEQFFGPGTRLTVL.